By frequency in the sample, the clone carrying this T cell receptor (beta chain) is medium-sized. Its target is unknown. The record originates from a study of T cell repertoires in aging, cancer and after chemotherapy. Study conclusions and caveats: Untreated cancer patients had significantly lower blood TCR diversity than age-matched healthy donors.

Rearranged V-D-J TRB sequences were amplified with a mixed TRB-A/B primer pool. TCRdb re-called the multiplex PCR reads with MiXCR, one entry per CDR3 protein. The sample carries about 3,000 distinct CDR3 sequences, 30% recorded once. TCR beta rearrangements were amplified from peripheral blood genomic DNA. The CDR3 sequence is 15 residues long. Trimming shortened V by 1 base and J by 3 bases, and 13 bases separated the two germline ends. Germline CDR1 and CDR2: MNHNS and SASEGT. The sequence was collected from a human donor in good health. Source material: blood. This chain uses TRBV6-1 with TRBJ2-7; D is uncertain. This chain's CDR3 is CASSEGAEGYYEQYF. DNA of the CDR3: TGTGCCAGCAGTGAAGGGGCGGAAGGCTACTACGAGCAGTACTTC.